This record looks at one TCR beta chain sequence and its context. The antigen it binds to is not known. No qualities accompany the bases; no much larger clone lies one base away. The CDR3 sequence holds 15 residues, the cysteine and phenylalanine included. The entry retains the CDR3 DNA only, 45 bases that are in frame from base 1. In the germline V gene, CDR1 corresponds to SGHRS and CDR2 to YFSETQ. The germline ends are 14 bases apart after V is trimmed by 4 bases and J by 2 bases. This sample was included in a study of Ad26.COV2.S vaccination and SARS-CoV-2 variants (dated by TCRdb to the early 2020s). Broadly, across the study: Donors in the vaccine arm were drawn from COV1001, a phase I-IIa trial of Ad26.COV2.S in healthy adults that was multicentre, randomized, double-blind and placebo-controlled. Ad26.COV2.S was given intramuscularly at 5x10^10 or 1x10^11 viral particles, as a single shot or as two shots 56 days apart. TCRbeta repertoire sequencing was used to assess the specificity and breadth of SARS-CoV-2-reactive T cell receptors after Ad26.COV2.S vaccination. The TCR-sequenced set comprised around 32 samples: around 20 Ad26.COV2.S vaccine recipients, 5 placebo recipients and 8 SARS-CoV-2 convalescent individuals. Trial participants were randomized into five groups of five: low-dose or high-dose Ad26.COV2.S given once or twice, or placebo on both occasions. Blinding of investigators to trial group allocation was maintained during experiments and outcome assessment. Study-level results and caveats: According to the authors, total T cell responses may have been underestimated by the TCR breadth and depth analyses. After vaccination, substantial breadth of spike-specific CD8+ and CD4+ T cell responses was reported. The study was not powered to compare responses between vaccine doses or regimens. Higher spike-specific TCR breadth was observed in Ad26.COV2.S recipients than in placebo recipients (P = 0.0014). Vaccine and placebo recipients had similar non-spike TCR breadth, a finding consistent with the vaccine containing only spike.

The immunoSEQ Assay was used to sequence TCRbeta CDR3 regions. After extraction, genomic DNA underwent amplification by bias-controlled multiplex PCR, followed by high-throughput sequencing. The published analysis was carried out like this. Collapsing and filtering of sequences were performed to quantify the absolute abundance of each unique TCRbeta CDR3 region. T cell fraction was estimated by normalizing TCRbeta template counts to usable DNA, which was measured by amplifying reference genes present in all nucleated cells. Repertoire TCRs were annotated as SARS-CoV-2-specific when V gene, CDR3 amino acid sequence and J gene were exactly matched to a known reactive TCR set. The reference SARS-CoV-2 TCR set was obtained from MIRA and was filtered for enrichment in COVID-19-positive ImmuneCODE repertoires, whereby public or cross-reactive TCRs were removed. Based on the MIRA antigens, annotated TCRs were further analysed at the level of specific ORF or position within ORF. Breadth was defined as annotated unique rearrangements over total unique productive rearrangements; depth was the summed frequency of those rearrangements. Two-sided Wilcoxon rank-sum tests were used to compare TCR breadth between groups. The immuneACCESS repertoire file appears here via TCRdb, limited to in-frame rearrangements. These files lack a portion of the clones; in checked studies, under half of the deficit traces to unresolved V genes, and the cause of the others is not known. V and J calls and clone size come straight from that table; D and trimming were deduced from the DNA. Across this sample there are 350,000 to 400,000 clones, with about 89% seen only once. The top ten hold 1.5% to 2% of the sample.

Read against the paper, the sample's treatment or condition label means: roughly 20 received Ad26.COV2.S at low or high dose, single or two shots; about 5 received placebo; per-sample allocation not given. For vaccine and placebo recipients, the sequenced repertoires came from samples collected on day 63 after the first injection. In Cohort 1b, 25 adults aged 18-55 years were enrolled at a single site in Boston, USA, between 29 July and 7 August 2020. Ad26.COV2.S consisted of a replication-incompetent adenovirus type 26 vector by which a prefusion-stabilized SARS-CoV-2 spike protein from the original Wuhan strain was expressed.

The source is a person aged 18 to 59 who received the Ad26.COV2.S COVID-19 vaccine or a placebo. The sample consisted of peripheral blood, taken in a trial of Ad26.COV2.S vaccine versus placebo. The rearrangement joined TRBV5-1 to TRBJ2-3; the D gene is possibly TRBD1, with 6 bases matching. The CDR3 sequence is CASSLDRTVTDTQYF. The sequence in DNA is TGCGCCAGCAGCCTTGACAGGACGGTCACAGATACGCAGTATTTT.